This TCR beta chain was obtained from a study of T-cell memory formation after mild COVID-19. Study-wide background: TCR clusters were mostly donor specific.

V lost 8 bases, J lost 7 bases, and 7 bases stayed unmatched. CDR3 length equals 12 residues. Germline assignment: CDR1 SNHLY and CDR2 FYNNEI. Via MiXCR, TCRdb re-called the 5' RACE reads, giving one row per CDR3 protein. Of just over 350,000 distinct CDR3 sequences in the sample, under 15% are singletons; the top ten hold about 22%. This clonotype was seen more than once but under ten times. Its antigen remains unknown. Whole-study results and caveats: The CD4+ clones that contracted clustered mainly within CM and EM, and the CD8+ clones concentrated in EMRA. Later expanders leaned CD4+, whereas day 15 to 85 contracting clones were balanced CD4/CD8.

Input material: PBMCs or a T cell subset sorted from them (not recorded which). The chain has TRBV2 and TRBJ1-2, with 7 bases fitting TRBD1. The receptor was isolated from a man aged 18-30 years who had mild COVID-19 (a few samples of this study predate the infection). Cell type and time point are not known. For the CDR3, the DNA is TGTGCCAGCCAAGACAGGGCGGGTGGCTACACCTTC. It codes for CASQDRAGGYTF.